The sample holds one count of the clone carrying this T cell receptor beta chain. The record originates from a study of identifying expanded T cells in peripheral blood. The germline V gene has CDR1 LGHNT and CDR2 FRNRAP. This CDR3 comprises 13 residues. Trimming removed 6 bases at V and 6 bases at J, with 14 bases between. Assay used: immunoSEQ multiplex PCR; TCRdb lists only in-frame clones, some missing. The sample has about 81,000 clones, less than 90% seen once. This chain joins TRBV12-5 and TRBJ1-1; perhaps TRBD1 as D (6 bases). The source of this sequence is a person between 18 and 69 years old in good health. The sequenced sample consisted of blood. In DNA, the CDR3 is TGTGCTAGTGGCCTCGGGGGCGCAGCTGAAGCTTTCTTT. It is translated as CASGLGGAAEAFF. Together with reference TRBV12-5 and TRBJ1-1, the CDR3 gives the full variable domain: DARVTQTPRHKVTEMGQEVTMRCQPILGHNTVFWYRQTMMQGLELLAYFRNRAPLDDSGMPKDRFSAEMPDATLATLKIQPSEPRDSAVYFCASGLGGAAEAFFGQGTRLTVV.